These 24 T cell receptor beta chains were sequenced from one sample in a study of blood T cell repertoires in COVID-19. The data were produced by immunoSEQ multiplex PCR, yet TCRdb's version contains in-frame clones alone and is incomplete. Altogether roughly 250,000 clones are present, around 90% being singletons, with the ten largest covering 0.8%. The sample comprised peripheral blood. These receptors were taken from a woman in her twenties or thirties with acute or convalescent COVID-19.

This chain links TRBV24-1 with TRBJ2-1; tentatively, D is TRBD2 (5 bases). This CDR3 contains 13 residues. The V and J ends lost 0 bases and 9 bases respectively, with 8 bases between them. CDR1 is KGHDR and CDR2 is SFDVKD in the germline V gene. The CDR3 nucleotides are TGTGCCACCAGTGATTTGTCGGGGAGTGAGCAGTTCTTC. Translating gives CATSDLSGSEQFF.

The genes are TRBV12-5 and TRBJ2-3; D possibly corresponds to TRBD1 (5 bases). Trimming removed 7 bases at V and 5 bases at J, with 13 bases between. Germline V gives CDR1 LGHNT, CDR2 FRNRAP. This CDR3 has 13 residues. The chain's CDR3 is CASVLGVVDTQYF. In DNA form, the CDR3 reads TGTGCTAGTGTCCTAGGGGTTGTAGATACGCAGTATTTT. Based on the CDR3 plus reference TRBV12-5 and TRBJ2-3, the full variable domain is DARVTQTPRHKVTEMGQEVTMRCQPILGHNTVFWYRQTMMQGLELLAYFRNRAPLDDSGMPKDRFSAEMPDATLATLKIQPSEPRDSAVYFCASVLGVVDTQYFGPGTRLTVL.

This chain connects TRBV19 to TRBJ2-3, with D possibly being TRBD1 (5 bases). Germline V lookup: CDR1 LNHDA, CDR2 SQIVND (reference sequence). Between the trimmed V and J ends, which lost 3 bases and 3 bases, there was a span of 10 bases. The CDR3 runs to 14 residues. The CDR3 coding sequence is TGTGCCAGTAGTATGACAGTCCAAACAGATACGCAGTATTTT. Encoded protein: CASSMTVQTDTQYF.

The chain couples TRBV19 to TRBJ1-5, with D unresolved. Germline V gives CDR1 LNHDA, CDR2 SQIVND (reference sequence). The CDR3 covers 15 residues. The ends were cut back, 3 bases at V and 0 bases at J, with 9 bases in the middle. The CDR3: CASSIYLLSNQPQHF. CDR3 nucleotide sequence: TGTGCCAGTAGTATCTACCTACTTAGCAATCAGCCCCAGCATTTT.

This chain connects TRBV6-2 or TRBV6-3 to TRBJ1-5; 7 bases fit TRBD1. CDR1 is MNHEY and CDR2 is SVGEGT in the germline V gene. J gave up 3 bases and V 5 bases, and 10 bases lay outside the gene matches. CDR3 length: 16 amino acids. The CDR3 sequence is CASSVLDRVVNQPQHF. CDR3 sequence (DNA): TGTGCCAGCAGTGTTCTCGACAGGGTGGTCAATCAGCCCCAGCATTTT.

CDR3 sequence reads: CASRARGQSHMNTEAFF. CDR3 DNA: TGTGCCAGCAGGGCTAGGGGACAGAGCCACATGAACACTGAAGCTTTCTTT. This chain connects TRBV27 to TRBJ1-1; 7 nucleotides agree with TRBD1. Germline CDR1 and CDR2: MNHEY and SMNVEV (reference sequence). The CDR3 length is 17 residues. The junction had 13 bases not matched to a gene; V was cut back by 6 bases and J by 0 bases.

The chain links TRBV25-1 to TRBJ2-3; perhaps TRBD2 as D (6 bases). CDR1 and CDR2 from the germline V gene are MGHDK and SYGVNS. Trimming cost V 1 base and J 2 bases, with 13 bases left between them. CDR3 length equals 16 residues. Here the CDR3 DNA reads TGTGCCAGCAGTGAATCCTTTGGACTATCCACAGATACGCAGTATTTT. It is translated as CASSESFGLSTDTQYF.

The table lists this clone with a few counts. DNA of the CDR3: TGTGCCAGCAGCTTAAGGACGGGAGGCTACAATGAGCAGTTCTTC. Translating gives CASSLRTGGYNEQFF. J is TRBJ2-1 and V is TRBV11-1; 7 bases line up with TRBD2. Germline values: CDR1 SGHAT, CDR2 FQDESV (reference sequence). After removal of 2 bases from V and 3 bases from J, the junction contained 4 bases not matched to a gene. There are 15 residues in the CDR3.

V is TRBV10-3 and J is TRBJ2-3, with D hard to call. The germline gives CDR1 ENHRY, CDR2 SYGVKD. The CDR3 runs to 13 residues. V lost 2 bases and J lost 4, with 7 bases in between. CDR3 residues: CAISETSPDTQYF. CDR3 DNA sequence: TGTGCCATCAGTGAGACTTCCCCAGATACGCAGTATTTT.

J is TRBJ2-1 and V is TRBV3-1 (or the pseudogene TRBV3-2); 12 bases are a match to TRBD2. This CDR3 is 18 amino acids long. V shed 6 bases, J shed 0 bases, and the junction held 9 bases outside the gene matches. Germline-derived CDR1 and CDR2 are LGHDT and YNNKEL (reference sequence). In DNA form, the CDR3 reads TGTGCCAGCAGTATCGGGACTAGCGGGTCCGGCTCCTACAATGAGCAGTTCTTC. Amino acids: CASSIGTSGSGSYNEQFF.

This sequence joins TRBV18 and TRBJ2-5; 10 nucleotides match TRBD2. Germline-derived CDR1 and CDR2 are KGHSH and LQKENI. The length of the CDR3 is 16 residues. V lost 4 bases to trimming and J lost 2 bases; unmatched junction nucleotides: 7. The CDR3 DNA follows: TGTGCCAGCTCACGCACCCGGACTAGCGGACAAGAGACCCAGTACTTC. Encoded protein: CASSRTRTSGQETQYF.

The rearrangement uses TRBV5-6 and TRBJ2-3, with 7 bases that match TRBD1. The CDR3 is 13 amino acids. V shed 2 bases and J 5 bases; nucleotides not matched to a gene: 2. CDR1 is SGHDT, CDR2 YYEEEE, per germline. The CDR3 sequence: CASSLQGLDTQYF. The CDR3 coding sequence is TGTGCCAGCAGCTTACAGGGGCTAGATACGCAGTATTTT.

The rearrangement uses TRBV6-2 or TRBV6-3 and TRBJ1-1; D unresolved. V lost 2 bases and J lost 5, with 21 bases in between. Germline CDR1 and CDR2: MNHEY and SVGEGT. The CDR3 is made up of 17 amino acids. The chain's CDR3 is CASSYTSGGRVKTEAFF. The CDR3 nucleotides are TGTGCCAGCAGTTACACCTCAGGCGGGCGGGTCAAGACTGAAGCTTTCTTT.

The chain links TRBV24-1 to TRBJ2-1, with a tentative D call TRBD1 (5 bases). The ends were cut back, 2 bases at V and 3 bases at J, with 7 bases in the middle. Per germline, CDR1 KGHDR and CDR2 SFDVKD. The CDR3 has 14 residues. In DNA form, the CDR3 reads TGTGCCACCAGTGATTCTACAGGCTACAATGAGCAGTTCTTC. Protein: CATSDSTGYNEQFF.

This chain uses TRBV19 with TRBJ2-7; 7 positions match TRBD1. CDR1 is LNHDA, CDR2 SQIVND, per germline (reference sequence). V was clipped by 4 bases and J by 2 bases; unmatched bases: 5. CDR3 length: 14 residues. In nucleotides, the CDR3 is TGTGCCAGTAGTACCGGGACAGTAGCCTACGAGCAGTACTTC. Translating gives CASSTGTVAYEQYF. Based on the CDR3 plus reference TRBV19 and TRBJ2-7, the full variable domain is DGGITQSPKYLFRKEGQNVTLSCEQNLNHDAMYWYRQDPGQGLRLIYYSQIVNDFQKGDIAEGYSVSREKKESFPLTVTSAQKNPTAFYLCASSTGTVAYEQYFGPGTRLTVT.

This clone was picked up many times. The chain has TRBV25-1 and TRBJ2-7; unclear D gene. Trimming removed 1 base from V and 0 bases from J, with 10 bases in between. The CDR3 has 15 residues. CDR1 and CDR2 from the germline V gene are MGHDK and SYGVNS. The CDR3 protein is CASSEFGVSSYEQYF. For the CDR3, the DNA is TGTGCCAGCAGTGAATTTGGTGTTAGCTCCTACGAGCAGTACTTC.

This clone was detected a few times. The rearrangement joins TRBV6-5 to TRBJ2-7; D is perhaps TRBD2 (6 bases). This CDR3 has 14 amino acids. The germline gives CDR1 MNHEY, CDR2 SVGAGI. V dropped 6 bases and J dropped 5 bases, with 17 bases sitting between them. CDR3 bases: TGTGCCAGCAGCCCCCCGACTAGGATCGACGAGCAGTACTTC. This sequence encodes CASSPPTRIDEQYF.

This clone was observed a single time. The chain links TRBV24-1 to TRBJ2-3, with TRBD1 matching 8 bases. CDR3 size: 14 residues. J gave up 4 bases and V 3 bases, and 2 bases lay outside the gene matches. The germline V gene has CDR1 KGHDR and CDR2 SFDVKD. CDR3 protein: CATSDGQGADTQYF. The CDR3 DNA follows: TGTGCCACCAGTGATGGACAGGGCGCAGATACGCAGTATTTT.

The chain carries TRBV7-2 and TRBJ2-3; 9 positions agree with TRBD2. CDR1 SGHTA and CDR2 FQGNSA come from the germline V gene. V dropped 1 base and J dropped 3; count of bases not matched to a gene: 5. The CDR3 has 16 residues. As DNA, the CDR3 is TGTGCCAGCAGCTTAGGGACTAGCGTGGGTACAGATACGCAGTATTTT. This sequence encodes CASSLGTSVGTDTQYF. Together with reference TRBV7-2 and TRBJ2-3, the CDR3 gives the full variable domain: GAGVSQSPSNKVTEKGKDVELRCDPISGHTALYWYRQSLGQGLEFLIYFQGNSAPDKSGLPSDRFSAERTGGSVSTLTIQRTQQEDSAVYLCASSLGTSVGTDTQYFGPGTRLTVL.

This clone was counted only a few times. The rearrangement uses TRBV6-2 or TRBV6-3 and TRBJ2-1; 8 nucleotides agree with TRBD1. Germline trimming cut 2 bases from V and 12 bases from J; bases unmatched to any gene: 9. This CDR3 spans 14 amino acids. In germline, CDR1 is MNHEY, CDR2 SVGEGT. The chain's CDR3 is CASSYPLTGAGQFF. Written as DNA, the CDR3 is TGTGCCAGCAGTTACCCCCTGACAGGGGCCGGGCAGTTCTTC.

CDR3 residues: CASSIGWQGARNTEAFF. The CDR3 bases are TGTGCCAGTAGTATAGGGTGGCAGGGGGCGAGGAACACTGAAGCTTTCTTT. This chain uses TRBV19 with TRBJ1-1; 8 nucleotides match TRBD1. V gave up 1 base and J gave up 1 base; unmatched junction bases: 8. This CDR3 has 17 residues. CDR1 is LNHDA and CDR2 is SQIVND in the germline V gene (reference sequence).

This rearrangement joins TRBV21-1 to TRBJ2-7; the table assigns TRBD1, which was not confirmed against the DNA. TRBV21-1 is flagged as a pseudogene. The CDR3 sequence is 18 residues long. This chain's CDR3 is CASSKTTAIRTLRYEQYF. The CDR3 nucleotides are TGTGCCAGCAGCAAAACGACAGCGATTCGCACTCTTAGGTACGAGCAGTACTTC.

The J gene is TRBJ2-2, the V gene TRBV19, with 9 bases fitting TRBD1. CDR1 is LNHDA and CDR2 is SQIVND in the germline V gene (reference sequence). The CDR3 runs 17 residues. V trimming: 4 bases; J trimming: 5 bases; junction bases outside the gene matches: 11. This CDR3 is CASSNPLGQGGTGELFF. The CDR3 DNA is TGTGCCAGTAGTAACCCCTTGGGACAGGGTGGAACCGGGGAGCTGTTTTTT.

The V and J genes are TRBV6-6 and TRBJ2-6; 8 nucleotides match TRBD1. CDR3 length: 18 residues. Trimming at V came to 5 bases and at J to 2 bases, leaving 11 bases not matched to a gene. The germline CDR1 and CDR2 sequences are MNHNY and SVGAGI (reference sequence). The CDR3 sequence: CASSPRTGIGTGANVLTF. The CDR3 coding sequence is TGTGCCAGCAGTCCCCGGACAGGGATTGGTACTGGGGCCAACGTCCTGACTTTC.